In this sample, the clone carrying this T cell receptor beta chain turned up many times. TCRdb reprocessed the 5' RACE reads via MiXCR and lists one record per CDR3 protein. The sample lists fewer than 800,000 distinct CDR3 sequences, just over 7% seen once, with 1.5% to 2% in the top ten. The sample comes from a study of identical twins. Trimming removed 0 bases at V and 7 bases at J, with 10 bases between. The CDR3 contains 14 residues. The sample was also linked to a second study, of yellow fever vaccine responses in identical twins.

This clonotype originated in a woman younger than 30 in good health. The chain carries TRBV12-3 or TRBV12-4 and TRBJ2-1; D possibly corresponds to TRBD1 (5 bases). Sequencing used PBMCs. This CDR3 reads CASSLAGPRNEQFF. CDR3 coding DNA: TGTGCCAGCAGTTTAGCGGGGCCGAGGAATGAGCAGTTCTTC.